This T cell receptor beta chain comes out of a study of T cells in localized non-small cell lung cancer. Points from the study as a whole: Of the top 100 tumor clones, median about 53 were in adjacent lung, approximately 28 among its top 100.

Trimming removed 4 bases from V and 10 bases from J; junction bases left unmatched: 6. This CDR3 region has 12 residues. Germline CDR1 is MGHRA and CDR2 is YSYEKL. In the case of this clone: Its specificity is unknown.

Sequencing used immunoSEQ multiplex PCR; TCRdb keeps in-frame clones, though not all of them. Of roughly 13,000 clones in the sample, approximately 84% were seen once. The sample consisted of peripheral blood, taken before any cancer treatment. This receptor was taken from a male donor aged 60 or over with stage I squamous cell lung carcinoma. The chain links TRBV4-1 to TRBJ1-1; TRBD1 matches at 7 bases. CDR3 nucleotide sequence: TGCGCCAGCAGCCCAGGGGGGCTGGGAGCTTTCTTT. Translating it yields CASSPGGLGAFF.